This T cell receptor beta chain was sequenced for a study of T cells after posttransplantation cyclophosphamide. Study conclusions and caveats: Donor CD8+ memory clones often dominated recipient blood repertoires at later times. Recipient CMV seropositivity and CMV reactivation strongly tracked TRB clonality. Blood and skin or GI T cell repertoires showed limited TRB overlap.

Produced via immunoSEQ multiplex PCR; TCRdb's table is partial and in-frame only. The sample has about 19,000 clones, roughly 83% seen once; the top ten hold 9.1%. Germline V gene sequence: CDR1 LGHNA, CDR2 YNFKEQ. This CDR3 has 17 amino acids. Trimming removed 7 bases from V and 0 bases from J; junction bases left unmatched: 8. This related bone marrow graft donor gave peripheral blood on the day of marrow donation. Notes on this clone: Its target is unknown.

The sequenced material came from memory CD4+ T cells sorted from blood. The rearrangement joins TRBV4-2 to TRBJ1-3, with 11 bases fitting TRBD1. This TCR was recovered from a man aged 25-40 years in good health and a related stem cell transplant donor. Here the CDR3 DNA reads TGTGCCAGCACCTCCGGGACAGGGGGTTCCTCTGGAAACACCATATATTTT. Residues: CASTSGTGGSSGNTIYF.